This TCR beta chain was identified during a study of T cell responses to AZD1222 COVID-19 vaccine (dated by TCRdb to about 2021). Background for the entire study: AZD1222 recipients given second doses at about 4 weeks or at about 12 weeks were pooled, since spike-specific TCR depth and breadth were not found to differ between the two schedules. TCR sequencing covered 233 trial participants: 207 given two doses of AZD1222 and approximately 26 given two doses of MenACWY control vaccine. Trial participants were enrolled into age subgroups of 18-55, 56-69 and 70-plus years, which contained roughly 140, 27 and 60 TCR-sequenced participants, respectively.

The CDR3 regions of human TCRbeta chains were analyzed by immunosequencing. The published analysis was carried out like this. TCRs in the repertoires were matched against a reference library of SARS-CoV-2-specific TCRs that had been generated with the MIRA antigen-specificity platform. Breadth was defined as the fraction of unique TCRs that were SARS-CoV-2-associated. Depth was defined as the fraction of total T cells that were SARS-CoV-2-associated. Using the MIRA data, each spike-specific TCR was mapped to the spike region that the TCR reacts to and placed in a CD4 or CD8 class. Log10-transformed breadth and depth values were compared by one-way ANOVA with Sidak's multiple comparisons tests. Drawn from immuneACCESS, this table holds only the in-frame rearrangements with V and J called that TCRdb kept. Clones are partly lost; checked studies trace under half to an unresolved V gene and leave the rest unexplained. Clonal size and the V and J genes are those of that table, whereas D and trimming came from the DNA. This sample is represented by just over 20,000 clones; less than 85% of them were singletons. Less than 50% of the sample is held by the ten biggest clonotypes.

This specimen's time point label, interpreted: baseline before first vaccination. Vaccinee samples came from UK trials COV001 and COV002, including a single-blind randomized controlled phase 2/3 trial of AZD1222 (ChAdOx1 nCoV-19) in healthy adults. For TCRbeta chain sequencing, PBMC samples from trial participants were taken at day 0 and at day 28 after the second dose. Notes on this clone: Its antigen remains undetermined. Per-base quality was not reported, and no clone a single base away is much larger than it.

The germline V gene provides CDR1 SGHRS and CDR2 YFSETQ. From cysteine to phenylalanine, the CDR3 is 13 amino acids long. Only the CDR3 part of the read is kept: 39 bases, read in frame from the first base. Deletion took 0 bases off V and 6 bases off J, with a span of 9 bases between the germline ends. Paper-wide results and their limitations: The whole spike protein was spanned by vaccine-associated CD4 TCRs, and dominant responses were seen in regions 160-218 and 743-854. Conclusions about previously exposed vaccinees were limited because only 5 or 6 AZD1222 recipients were SARS-CoV-2 seropositive at baseline. Reportedly, almost half of the unique spike-specific TCRs recognized epitopes lying outside the regions that are mutated in the B.1.351 and B.1.1.7 variants. Participants were mostly white British, with more females than males. The authors suggested clonal diversity may have been underestimated. Spike-specific TCR breadth and depth rose significantly after two AZD1222 doses compared with day 0 and with MenACWY recipients. No day 14 peak-response samples were available, so repertoires were characterized only after the peak T cell response. The 56-69-year group was small, and its depth increase did not reach significance, likely because of low power.

Sequences were derived from peripheral blood, sampled on day 0 of AZD1222 vaccination. The receptor's source is an adult in good health. The chain is made from TRBV5-1 and TRBJ1-1; matching of 6 bases hints at TRBD1 as the D gene. The CDR3 corresponds to CASSLGTVAEAFF. The DNA sequence is TGCGCCAGCAGCTTGGGGACAGTAGCTGAAGCTTTCTTT.